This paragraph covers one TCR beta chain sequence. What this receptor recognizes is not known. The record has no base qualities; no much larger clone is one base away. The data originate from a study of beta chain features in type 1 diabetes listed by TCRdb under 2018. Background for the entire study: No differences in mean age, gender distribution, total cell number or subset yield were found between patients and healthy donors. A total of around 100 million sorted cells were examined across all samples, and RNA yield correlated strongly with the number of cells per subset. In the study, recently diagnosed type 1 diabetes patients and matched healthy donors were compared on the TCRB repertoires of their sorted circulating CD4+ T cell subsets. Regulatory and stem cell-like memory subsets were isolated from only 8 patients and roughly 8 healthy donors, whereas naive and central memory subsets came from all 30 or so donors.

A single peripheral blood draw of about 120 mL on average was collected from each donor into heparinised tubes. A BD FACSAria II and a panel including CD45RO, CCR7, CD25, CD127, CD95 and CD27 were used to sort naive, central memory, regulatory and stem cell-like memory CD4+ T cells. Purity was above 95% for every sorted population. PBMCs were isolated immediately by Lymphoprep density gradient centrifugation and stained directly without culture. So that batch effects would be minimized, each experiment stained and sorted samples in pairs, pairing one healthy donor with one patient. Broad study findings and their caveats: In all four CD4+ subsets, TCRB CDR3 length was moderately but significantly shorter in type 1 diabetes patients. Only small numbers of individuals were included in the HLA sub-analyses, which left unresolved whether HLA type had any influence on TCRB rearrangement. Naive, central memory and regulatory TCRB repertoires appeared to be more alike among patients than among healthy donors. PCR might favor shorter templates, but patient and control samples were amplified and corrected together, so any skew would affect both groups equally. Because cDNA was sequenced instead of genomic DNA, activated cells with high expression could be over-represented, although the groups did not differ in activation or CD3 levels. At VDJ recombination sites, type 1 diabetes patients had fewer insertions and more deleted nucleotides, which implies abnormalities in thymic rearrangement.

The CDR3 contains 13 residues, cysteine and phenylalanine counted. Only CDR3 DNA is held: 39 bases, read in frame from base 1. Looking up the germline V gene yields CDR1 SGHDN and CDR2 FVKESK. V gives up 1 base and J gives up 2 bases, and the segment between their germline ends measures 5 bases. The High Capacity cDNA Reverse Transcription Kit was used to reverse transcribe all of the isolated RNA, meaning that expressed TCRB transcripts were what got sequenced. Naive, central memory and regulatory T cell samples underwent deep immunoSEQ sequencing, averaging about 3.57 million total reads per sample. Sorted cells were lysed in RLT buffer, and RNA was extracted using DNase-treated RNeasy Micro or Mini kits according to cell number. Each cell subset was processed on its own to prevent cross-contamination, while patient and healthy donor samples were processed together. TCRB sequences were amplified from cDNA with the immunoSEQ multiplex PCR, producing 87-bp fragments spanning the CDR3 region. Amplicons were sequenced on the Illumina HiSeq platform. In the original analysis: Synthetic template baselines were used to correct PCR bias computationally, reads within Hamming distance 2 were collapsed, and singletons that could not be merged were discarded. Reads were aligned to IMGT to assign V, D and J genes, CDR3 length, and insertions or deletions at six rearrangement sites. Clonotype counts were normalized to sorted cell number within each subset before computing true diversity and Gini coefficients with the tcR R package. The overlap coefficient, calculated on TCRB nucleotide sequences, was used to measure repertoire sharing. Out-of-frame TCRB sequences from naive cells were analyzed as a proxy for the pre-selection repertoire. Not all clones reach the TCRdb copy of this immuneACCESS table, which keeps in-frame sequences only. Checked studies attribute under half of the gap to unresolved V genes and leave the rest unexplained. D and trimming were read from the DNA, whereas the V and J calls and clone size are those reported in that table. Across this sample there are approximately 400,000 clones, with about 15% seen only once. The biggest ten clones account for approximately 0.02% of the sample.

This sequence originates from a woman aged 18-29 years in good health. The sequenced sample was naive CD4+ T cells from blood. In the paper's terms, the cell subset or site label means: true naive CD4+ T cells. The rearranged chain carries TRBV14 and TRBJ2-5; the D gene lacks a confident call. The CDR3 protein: CASSQVLQETQYF. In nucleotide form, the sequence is TGTGCCAGCAGCCAAGTACTACAAGAGACCCAGTACTTC.